This entry is about one T cell receptor beta chain. The record originates from a study of blood T cell repertoires in COVID-19. Study-level background: There were acute and convalescent COVID-19 samples, and they came from the United States, Italy and Spain. Sample material is recorded as cDNA or gDNA derived from T cells, B-cell-depleted T cells, or PBMCs.

Germline lookup yields CDR1 SGHTA and CDR2 FQGNSA. The CDR3 contains 17 residues. Trimming cost V 1 base and J 2 bases; bases outside gene matches: 3. Per the study methods: Estimation of nucleated cell counts relied on the amplification of reference gene primers. Measured with immunoSEQ multiplex PCR; TCRdb has only the in-frame clones, and not every one. V, J and clone size derive from that table, while D and trimming were established from the DNA sequence. The sample lists hundreds of thousands of clones, approximately 80% occurring once. The sample consisted of peripheral blood. This chain links TRBV7-2 with TRBJ2-3; 13 bases agree with TRBD2. The sequence came from a woman between 40 and 55 years old with active or convalescent COVID-19. As DNA, the CDR3 is TGTGCCAGCAGCTTAGACGGGACTAGCGGGGTCACAGATACGCAGTATTTT. The encoded protein is CASSLDGTSGVTDTQYF.